The 9 T cell receptor beta chains reported below all come from one sample, sequenced in a study of blood T cell repertoires in COVID-19 (dated by TCRdb to about 2020). To prepare the library, the immunoSEQ multiplex PCR assay was applied. This immuneACCESS table, as held by TCRdb, lists in-frame sequences with V and J called but not all clones. Of the missing ones, under half trace to an unresolved V gene in checked studies; the others have no known cause. Within this sample are over 60,000 clones, with around 85% of them counted one time only. In total, the top ten clones hold more than 0.95% of the sample. Sample: peripheral blood. Receptors originate from a man aged 40-49 years with acute or convalescent COVID-19.

The chain joins TRBV19 to TRBJ1-5; D ambiguous. This CDR3 has 15 amino acids. The germline V and J ends were trimmed by 5 bases and 0 bases, with 11 bases remaining between them. From germline, CDR1 is LNHDA and CDR2 SQIVND (reference sequence). Here the CDR3 reads CASSWQVVSNQPQHF. The CDR3 bases are TGTGCCAGTAGTTGGCAGGTCGTTAGCAATCAGCCCCAGCATTTT.

This clone turned up a few times. The chain employs TRBV30 and TRBJ1-3; perhaps TRBD1 as D (6 bases). Trimming stripped 2 bases from V and 0 bases from J, with 17 bases between. CDR1 and CDR2 from the germline V gene are GTSNPN and SVGIG (reference sequence). This CDR3 has 17 amino acids. CDR3 region: CAWSNLGRGASGNTIYF. Here the CDR3 DNA reads TGTGCCTGGAGTAACCTGGGGAGGGGGGCCTCTGGAAACACCATATATTTT. Based on the CDR3 plus reference TRBV30 and TRBJ1-3, the full variable domain is SQTIHQWPATLVQPVGSPLSLECTVEGTSNPNLYWYRQAAGRGLQLLFYSVGIGQISSEVPQNLSASRPQDRQFILSSKKLLLSDSGFYLCAWSNLGRGASGNTIYFGEGSWLTVV.

The rearrangement uses TRBV6-5 and TRBJ2-3; TRBD1 is a possible D gene (5 bases). V lost 2 bases, J lost 3 bases, and 12 bases lay in between. Per germline, CDR1 MNHEY and CDR2 SVGAGI. The CDR3 has 15 residues. CDR3 nucleotides: TGTGCCAGCAGTTACAGGGGTGCAGTAACAGATACGCAGTATTTT. Protein: CASSYRGAVTDTQYF.

The chain combines TRBV2 with TRBJ1-5; D remains ambiguous. The CDR3 sequence is 14 residues long. Germline CDR1 reads SNHLY; CDR2 reads FYNNEI. V was clipped by 3 bases and J by 3 bases, with 9 bases between them. CDR3 DNA sequence: TGTGCCAGCAGTGAGAGGCACCTCAATCAGCCCCAGCATTTT. It yields the protein CASSERHLNQPQHF.

The rearrangement joins TRBV4-2 to TRBJ1-2; weak D call: TRBD1 (5 bases). The CDR3 covers 14 residues. The V gene lost 1 base and the J gene lost 8 bases, with 14 bases spanning the gap. The germline V gene has CDR1 LGHNA and CDR2 YNFKEQ. The chain's CDR3 is CASSQVSGIDGYTF. The CDR3 DNA sequence: TGTGCCAGCAGCCAAGTATCAGGGATCGACGGCTACACCTTC.

CDR3 amino acids: CASSHAQGQSEKLFF. CDR3 nucleotides: TGTGCCAGCAGCCACGCACAGGGGCAGAGTGAAAAACTGTTTTTT. The chain is built from TRBV6-6 and TRBJ1-4; 7 bases are a match to TRBD1. The J segment lost 7 bases and the V segment lost 6 bases, leaving 11 bases of the junction unmatched. The germline gives CDR1 MNHNY, CDR2 SVGAGI (reference sequence). The CDR3 consists of 15 residues.

The chain combines TRBV7-8 with TRBJ1-3; D gene ambiguous. CDR3 length: 14 amino acids. Germline lookup yields CDR1 SGHVS and CDR2 FQNEAQ. The V gene lost 5 bases and the J gene lost 8 bases, with 16 bases spanning the gap. The chain's CDR3 is CASSPQIPPHTIYF. The CDR3 bases are TGTGCCAGCAGCCCACAGATTCCTCCGCACACCATATATTTT.

This sequence joins TRBV3-1 (or the pseudogene TRBV3-2) and TRBJ2-3; perhaps TRBD2 as D (5 bases). This CDR3 is 18 amino acids long. Looked up from germline, CDR1 is LGHDT and CDR2 is YNNKEL (reference sequence). The germline V and J ends were trimmed by 5 bases and 3 bases, with 24 bases remaining between them. This CDR3 reads CASSTTERLAQSTDTQYF. In DNA form, the CDR3 reads TGTGCCAGCAGCACCACTGAGAGGTTAGCGCAAAGTACAGATACGCAGTATTTT.

The rearrangement joins TRBV10-3 to TRBJ1-1, with TRBD1 as a possible D gene (6 bases). The CDR3 extends over 12 amino acids. The germline V and J ends were trimmed by 10 bases and 4 bases, with 13 bases remaining between them. The germline CDR1 and CDR2 sequences are ENHRY and SYGVKD. CDR3: CATEQGGTEAFF. The CDR3, as DNA: TGTGCCACCGAACAGGGCGGCACTGAAGCTTTCTTT.